This T cell receptor beta chain came from a study of graft-versus-host responses after intestinal transplantation. Whole-study context: Every recipient had anti-thymocyte globulin induction and around 3 years of tacrolimus plus steroids. Points from the study as a whole: Researchers found peak circulating GvH clone levels linked to early post-transplant HvG declines.

Only in-frame clones appear in the TCRdb table, and some are missing; sequencing was by immunoSEQ multiplex PCR. The sample carries some 110,000 clones, more than 80% recorded once. Per germline, CDR1 LNHDA and CDR2 SQIVND (reference sequence). V was shortened by 8 bases and J by 8 bases, with 17 bases between the two germline ends. The CDR3 is 13 residues long. Regarding this clone: Its antigen remains unidentified.

The gene calls are TRBV19 and TRBJ2-3; D might be TRBD1 (6 bases). The sequence was obtained from a human donor who was the organ donor for an intestinal transplant. The source material was unstimulated CD4+ T cells sorted from spleen or lymph node cells, sampled before transplant. Here the CDR3 reads CASSNTGLGTQYF. For the CDR3, the DNA is TGTGCCAGTTCCAATACAGGGTTAGGTACGCAGTATTTT.